This TCR beta chain was found in a study of blood T cell repertoires in COVID-19. In the study overall: Some COVID-19 samples were acute and others convalescent; all came from the United States, Italy and Spain. Nucleic acid was either cDNA or gDNA, and it came from T cells, B-cell-depleted T cells, or PBMCs.

Unmatched junction bases numbered 1, after V lost 2 bases and J lost 6 bases. Looked up from germline, CDR1 is SEHNR and CDR2 is FQNEAQ (reference sequence). The CDR3 contains 14 residues. This clone was counted between two and nine times. Authors' data handling: Reference gene primer amplification gave estimated nucleated cell counts. Generated by immunoSEQ multiplex PCR, the TCRdb table keeps only in-frame clones and is missing some. V, J and clone size are those of that table, while D and trimming were read from the DNA. Among fewer than 90,000 clones listed, less than 80% were seen once. This sequence was found in a woman older than 75 with acute or convalescent COVID-19. The chain recombines TRBV7-9 with TRBJ2-4; TRBD2 matches 10 bases. Specimen: peripheral blood. In nucleotides, the CDR3 is TGTGCCAGCAGCTTACGGACTAGCGGAAACATTCAGTACTTC. It specifies CASSLRTSGNIQYF.